The clone carrying this T cell receptor (beta chain) was observed at least ten times. Its antigen remains unidentified. TCR beta CDR3 region amplification was performed from RNA transcripts. With the HTBI primer set, the TCR CDR3 went through a first round of RT-PCR. TCRdb re-called the multiplex PCR reads with MiXCR, one entry per CDR3 protein. Of some 600,000 distinct CDR3 sequences in the sample, around 13% were seen once. This entry belongs to a study of T cells in Graves' hyperthyroidism and ophthalmopathy. Study-wide background: Peripheral blood sampling occurred at initial diagnosis, before any treatment. Study conclusions and caveats: Most thyroid clonotypes with frequency above 0.001 were detected in blood. Ophthalmopathy cases were set apart from stable hyperthyroidism by a 13 V-J model.

V was trimmed by 0 bases and J by 2 bases, leaving 15 bases between them. Germline loops: CDR1 SGHTA, CDR2 FQGNSA. The CDR3 is 17 residues long. The sample comprised blood. This chain links TRBV7-2 with TRBJ2-3; D not certain. This clonotype was sampled from a woman in her 30s with Graves' hyperthyroidism that later progressed to Graves' ophthalmopathy. CDR3 nucleotides: TGTGCCAGCAGCTTAGCGGTCCGGCAGATTTTCACAGATACGCAGTATTTT. Translation gives CASSLAVRQIFTDTQYF.